Listed below are T cell receptor beta chains from one sample, sequenced in a study of shared clonotypes between healthy human individuals. Repertoires were generated with immunoSEQ multiplex PCR, while TCRdb's copy carries only in-frame clones and drops some. The table has around 2.1 million clones, 90% to 95% seen once. The sequencing input was naive CD8+ T cells from PBMCs. Receptors were obtained from a man aged 18 to 30 in good health. Some clones in this sample may be carry-over from other donors' samples. CDR3s include the opening cysteine and the closing phenylalanine or tryptophan. Fields, in order: CDR3 DNA, CDR3 protein, J gene, V gene, D gene, clone size, CDR3 length. A D gene is named only where the DNA matches it firmly. Expanded clones get a size class; other rows say once, few or many, or leave the size out.

DNA: TGTGCCACCAGCAGAAATGAGCGGACAGGGTCCCCCTTGTCCTTC
CDR3: CATSRNERTGSPLSF
J: TRBJ2-7
V: TRBV15
D: TRBD1
size: .
length: 15

DNA: TGTGCCAGCAGTTCAACCGGGACGAGAATTCAGCCCCAGCATTTT
CDR3: CASSSTGTRIQPQHF
J: TRBJ1-5
V: TRBV27
D: .
size: .
length: 15

DNA: TGTGCCAGCAGCGACAACGTCGGACTAGTCTATGAGCAGTTCTTC
CDR3: CASSDNVGLVYEQFF
J: TRBJ2-1
V: TRBV14
D: TRBD2
size: .
length: 15

DNA: TGTGCCAGCAGCGCTCCAACAGGGGATGGGGCCAACGTCCTGACTTTC
CDR3: CASSAPTGDGANVLTF
J: TRBJ2-6
V: TRBV9
D: TRBD1
size: .
length: 16

DNA: TGTGCCAGCAGTTTAGGGGGCCCGAACACTGAAGCTTTCTTT
CDR3: CASSLGGPNTEAFF
J: TRBJ1-1
V: TRBV6-6
D: TRBD1
size: .
length: 14

DNA: TGTGCCAGCAGTGGGTCTAGCGGGATATACTACAATGAGCAGTTCTTC
CDR3: CASSGSSGIYYNEQFF
J: TRBJ2-1
V: TRBV2
D: TRBD2
size: .
length: 16

DNA: TGCGCCAGCAGTGGGGGGACCTATGGCTACACCTTC
CDR3: CASSGGTYGYTF
J: TRBJ1-2
V: TRBV10-2
D: .
size: .
length: 12

DNA: TGTGCCAGCAGCTCGGACAGGGCTTTGGAGACCCAGTACTTC
CDR3: CASSSDRALETQYF
J: TRBJ2-5
V: TRBV5-6
D: TRBD1
size: .
length: 14

DNA: TGCGCCAGCAGCCAGACCTGGCGGACCCAAGAGACCCAGTACTTC
CDR3: CASSQTWRTQETQYF
J: TRBJ2-5
V: TRBV4-3
D: .
size: .
length: 15

DNA: TGTGCCAGCAGCCACCATTCGACAGGGGTGACCGGGGAGCTGTTTTTT
CDR3: CASSHHSTGVTGELFF
J: TRBJ2-2
V: TRBV6-6
D: TRBD1
size: .
length: 16

DNA: TGTGCCAGCAGTTCTCGACAGAATTCGGAGACCCAGTACTTC
CDR3: CASSSRQNSETQYF
J: TRBJ2-5
V: TRBV27
D: .
size: .
length: 14

DNA: TGTGCCAGCAGCCCCGGGGGGGGTGGAACAGATACGCAGTATTTT
CDR3: CASSPGGGGTDTQYF
J: TRBJ2-3
V: TRBV9
D: TRBD2
size: once
length: 15

DNA: TGTGCCAGCAGCTTAGCGGCCAGCTCCTACAATGAGCAGTTCTTC
CDR3: CASSLAASSYNEQFF
J: TRBJ2-1
V: TRBV7-9
D: .
size: .
length: 15

DNA: TGTGCCAGCAGCTTGGGGGCCGGATCCTACGAGCAGTACTTC
CDR3: CASSLGAGSYEQYF
J: TRBJ2-7
V: TRBV5-4
D: .
size: .
length: 14

DNA: TGTGCCAGCAGTGAATCGAGGGATCAGCCCCAGCATTTT
CDR3: CASSESRDQPQHF
J: TRBJ1-5
V: TRBV6-1
D: .
size: .
length: 13

DNA: TGTGCCGGAGAAGGGACAGGGCTGTACGAGCAGTACTTC
CDR3: CAGEGTGLYEQYF
J: TRBJ2-7
V: TRBV30
D: TRBD1
size: .
length: 13

DNA: TGCAGCGTTGAAGTTGGGGCTGGGCAGCCCCAGCATTTT
CDR3: CSVEVGAGQPQHF
J: TRBJ1-5
V: TRBV29-1
D: .
size: .
length: 13

DNA: TGTGCCAGCAGCGCAGTGACAGGGGGATTTACTGAAGCTTTCTTT
CDR3: CASSAVTGGFTEAFF
J: TRBJ1-1
V: TRBV7-3
D: TRBD1
size: .
length: 15

DNA: TGTGCCAGCAGCGAGGGCCCGGGGGGCTTATTGGGCGAGCAGTACTTC
CDR3: CASSEGPGGLLGEQYF
J: TRBJ2-7
V: TRBV9
D: .
size: .
length: 16

DNA: TGTGCCAGCAGCTTGGTTGGGAGTGAGCAGTTCTTC
CDR3: CASSLVGSEQFF
J: TRBJ2-1
V: TRBV5-4
D: .
size: .
length: 12

DNA: TGTGCCAGCAGCTCCTACAGGGCAAGCTACAATGAGCAGTTCTTC
CDR3: CASSSYRASYNEQFF
J: TRBJ2-1
V: TRBV7-9
D: .
size: .
length: 15

DNA: TGTGCGAACAAAAAATTGGCTGAAGCTTTCTTT
CDR3: CANKKLAEAFF
J: TRBJ1-1
V: TRBV5-4
D: .
size: .
length: 11

DNA: TGTGCCACCGGTACGGAGAGGACTAGCGGAGGCAATGAGCAGTTCTTC
CDR3: CATGTERTSGGNEQFF
J: TRBJ2-1
V: TRBV15
D: TRBD2
size: .
length: 16

DNA: TGTGCCAGCAGCCCAGGGGAGCGGGCTTTTGTAGATACGCAGTATTTT
CDR3: CASSPGERAFVDTQYF
J: TRBJ2-3
V: TRBV9
D: .
size: once
length: 16

DNA: TGTGCCAGCCTTGCCCGAGAAGCTTTCTTT
CDR3: CASLAREAFF
J: TRBJ1-1
V: TRBV5-8
D: .
size: .
length: 10

DNA: TGTGCCAGTAGTCAACGACAGGGAACAGCCAAAAACATTCAGTACTTC
CDR3: CASSQRQGTAKNIQYF
J: TRBJ2-4
V: TRBV19
D: TRBD1
size: .
length: 16

DNA: TGTGCCAGCAGCATCCTCGCGGGATCGCCTGACAATGAGCAGTTCTTC
CDR3: CASSILAGSPDNEQFF
J: TRBJ2-1
V: TRBV11-2
D: .
size: .
length: 16

DNA: TGTGCCAGCAGCCGGGGGAGCGGCTTAAACACCGGGGAGCTGTTTTTT
CDR3: CASSRGSGLNTGELFF
J: TRBJ2-2
V: TRBV11-3
D: .
size: .
length: 16

DNA: TGTGCCAGCAGTCCGCGTTTAAGAAACACTGAAGCTTTCTTT
CDR3: CASSPRLRNTEAFF
J: TRBJ1-1
V: TRBV28
D: .
size: once
length: 14

DNA: TGCGCCAGCAGCCAAGATAGTTTGCTAGCGGGAGGGCCTTTCCACAATGAGCAGTTCTTC
CDR3: CASSQDSLLAGGPFHNEQFF
J: TRBJ2-1
V: TRBV4-3
D: TRBD2
size: .
length: 20